What follows are 32 T cell receptor beta chains derived from one specimen sequenced in a study of OX40 agonist ivuxolimab in advanced cancers. Receptors were amplified or captured by the immunoSEQ multiplex PCR assay. TCRdb carries this immuneACCESS record with in-frame sequences only. Its versions omit some clonotypes, under half of them owing to an unresolved V gene in the studies checked, with the rest unexplained. The sample profile shows tens of thousands of clones; about 88% of them were found once. Approximately 0.3% of the sample rests with the top ten. Specimen: CD4+ or CD8+ T cells sorted from blood, collected in a trial of the OX40 agonist ivuxolimab. The receptors originated from an adult with an advanced solid tumor such as melanoma, head and neck, liver or kidney cancer.

The chain links TRBV6-5 to TRBJ2-7; a possible D gene is TRBD1 (5 bases). This CDR3 has 14 residues. Trimming cost V 2 bases and J 3 bases, with 11 bases left between them. Looked up from germline, CDR1 is MNHEY and CDR2 is SVGAGI. Written as DNA, the CDR3 is TGTGCCAGCAGTTACCAGGGCTTCGGCTACGAGCAGTACTTC. Amino acid sequence: CASSYQGFGYEQYF.

The CDR3 DNA reads TGTGCCAGCAGTACAATGGGTCCCTACGAGCAGTACTTC. Residues: CASSTMGPYEQYF. This chain links TRBV28 with TRBJ2-7; no clear D. V was cut by 5 bases and J by 2 bases, with 10 bases left in between. The CDR3 loop spans 13 amino acids. The germline V gene encodes CDR1 MDHEN and CDR2 SYDVKM.

The V gene is TRBV5-4, the J gene TRBJ2-1; D gene unclear. CDR1 and CDR2 (germline): SGHNT, YYREEE (reference sequence). V was cut by 4 bases and J by 9 bases, with 8 bases left in between. CDR3 length: 11 residues. The CDR3 DNA is TGTGCCAGCAGCCTCTCGGGTGAGCAGTTCTTC. As protein: CASSLSGEQFF.

This clone was found once. This chain links TRBV6-5 with TRBJ2-1; D gene uncertain. The CDR3 loop spans 14 amino acids. Trimming removed 2 bases at V and 3 bases at J, with 8 bases between. Germline values: CDR1 MNHEY, CDR2 SVGAGI. The CDR3 sequence is CASSYLRSYNEQFF. The CDR3 DNA reads as TGTGCCAGCAGTTACCTCAGAAGCTACAATGAGCAGTTCTTC.

The chain carries TRBV28 and TRBJ1-3; no firm D call. The V end lost 6 bases, the J end lost 4 bases, and 7 bases lay between the germline ends. This CDR3 has 12 amino acids. Germline CDR1 is MDHEN and CDR2 is SYDVKM. This CDR3 reads CASRAQGNTIYF. CDR3 DNA: TGTGCCAGCAGGGCACAGGGAAACACCATATATTTT. Full variable domain (missing parts from reference TRBV28 and TRBJ1-3): DVKVTQSSRYLVKRTGEKVFLECVQDMDHENMFWYRQDPGLGLRLIYFSYDVKMKEKGDIPEGYSVSREKKERFSLILESASTNQTSMYLCASRAQGNTIYFGEGSWLTVV.

The chain uses TRBV4-2 and TRBJ2-1; the D gene is possibly TRBD2 (6 bases). Germline CDR1 and CDR2: LGHNA and YNFKEQ. The CDR3 spans 17 residues. V was pared by 0 bases and J by 3 bases, with 15 bases between. CDR3 amino acids: CASSQDRTGSIYNEQFF. The CDR3 bases are TGTGCCAGCAGCCAAGATCGAACCGGGAGTATCTACAATGAGCAGTTCTTC.

The rearrangement links TRBV7-9 to TRBJ2-1; maybe TRBD2 (6 bases). CDR3 length equals 14 residues. V lost 0 bases and J lost 8, with 11 bases in between. CDR1 is SEHNR and CDR2 is FQNEAQ in the germline V gene (reference sequence). This chain's CDR3 is CASSLAGASDEQFF. In nucleotides, the CDR3 is TGTGCCAGCAGCTTAGCCGGGGCTAGCGATGAGCAGTTCTTC.

The chain is built from TRBV6-1 and TRBJ2-3; 14 bases agree with TRBD2. The trim removed 4 bases at V and 2 bases at J, leaving 5 bases unmatched. Germline CDR1 and CDR2: MNHNS and SASEGT. The CDR3 runs to 17 residues. CDR3 coding DNA: TGTGCCAGCAGTGGGCGACTAGCGGGAGGGAACACAGATACGCAGTATTTT. Translation gives CASSGRLAGGNTDTQYF.

This sequence joins TRBV19 and TRBJ2-6; 8 positions agree with TRBD1. The CDR3 totals 15 residues. V shed 5 bases, J shed 4 bases, and the junction held 4 bases outside the gene matches. CDR1 and CDR2 from the germline V gene are LNHDA and SQIVND (reference sequence). The CDR3 sequence is CASSSDRAGANVLTF. The CDR3 DNA follows: TGTGCCAGTAGTTCGGACAGGGCCGGGGCCAACGTCCTGACTTTC. The full variable domain, with the rest looked up from reference TRBV19 and TRBJ2-6, is DGGITQSPKYLFRKEGQNVTLSCEQNLNHDAMYWYRQDPGQGLRLIYYSQIVNDFQKGDIAEGYSVSREKKESFPLTVTSAQKNPTAFYLCASSSDRAGANVLTFGAGSRLTVL.

J is TRBJ2-2 and V is TRBV4-2; D gene uncertain. The CDR3 extends over 13 amino acids. Trimming cost V 3 bases and J 2 bases, with 4 bases left between them. CDR1 is LGHNA, CDR2 YNFKEQ, per germline. CDR3 coding DNA: TGTGCCAGCAGCCACGGTAACACCGGGGAGCTGTTTTTT. Translated, it gives CASSHGNTGELFF.

This chain connects TRBV29-1 to TRBJ1-1; 10 bases line up with TRBD1. This CDR3 has 13 amino acids. From germline, CDR1 is SQVTM and CDR2 ANQGSEA. The ends lost 7 bases at V and 4 bases at J; junction bases unmatched: 6. CDR3 sequence reads: CSGGQGKGTEAFF. The CDR3 region has the DNA TGCAGCGGGGGACAGGGGAAGGGCACTGAAGCTTTCTTT.

This clone appeared once. The rearrangement joins TRBV28 to TRBJ2-7; D is unclear. With 7 bases removed from V and 0 bases from J, the gap between germline ends came to 4 bases. From germline, CDR1 is MDHEN and CDR2 SYDVKM. The CDR3 totals 11 residues. The CDR3 region has the DNA TGTGCCAGCACCTCCTCCTACGAGCAGTACTTC. Translated: CASTSSYEQYF.

The V and J genes are TRBV28 and TRBJ2-3; TRBD2 matches 12 bases. CDR3 length equals 14 residues. Germline lookup yields CDR1 MDHEN and CDR2 SYDVKM. Losses at the gene ends were 11 bases for V and 4 bases for J; bases not matched to a gene: 7. The CDR3 nucleotides read TGTGCCGGAGCTAGCGGGAGGGGGTCAGATACGCAGTATTTT. Translating it yields CAGASGRGSDTQYF. The full variable domain, rest sourced from reference TRBV28 and TRBJ2-3, is DVKVTQSSRYLVKRTGEKVFLECVQDMDHENMFWYRQDPGLGLRLIYFSYDVKMKEKGDIPEGYSVSREKKERFSLILESASTNQTSMYLCAGASGRGSDTQYFGPGTRLTVL.

The rearrangement uses TRBV25-1 and TRBJ2-7, with TRBD2 as a possible D gene (6 bases). The germline V gene has CDR1 MGHDK and CDR2 SYGVNS. V dropped 8 bases and J dropped 6 bases, with 14 bases sitting between them. The CDR3 has 12 amino acids. CDR3 region: CASGNYGGEQYF. The CDR3 region has the DNA TGTGCCAGCGGTAATTACGGGGGCGAGCAGTACTTC.

The chain couples TRBV6-5 to TRBJ2-5; D remains ambiguous. This CDR3 comprises 11 residues. The germline CDR1 and CDR2 sequences are MNHEY and SVGAGI. V was cut by 5 bases and J by 5 bases, with 6 bases left in between. CDR3 DNA: TGTGCCAGCAGTCGTGGGGAGACCCAGTACTTC. This codes for CASSRGETQYF.

The chain employs TRBV2 and TRBJ2-3; no firm D call. Trimming took off 3 bases at V and 2 bases at J, with 9 bases between the two ends. Looked up from germline, CDR1 is SNHLY and CDR2 is FYNNEI. There are 14 residues in the CDR3. CDR3 DNA sequence: TGTGCCAGCAGTGACAGGATATCCACAGATACGCAGTATTTT. Translating it yields CASSDRISTDTQYF.

CDR3 sequence: CASTSSAGGTDTQYF. The CDR3 nucleotides are TGTGCCAGCACCAGTTCTGCGGGAGGCACAGATACGCAGTATTTT. This chain uses TRBV9 with TRBJ2-3; TRBD2 aligns across 7 bases. Per the germline V gene, CDR1 is SGDLS and CDR2 is YYNGEE. V dropped 6 bases and J dropped 1; count of bases not matched to a gene: 8. CDR3 length equals 15 residues.

This CDR3 is CASSQRQETQYF. The CDR3 DNA reads TGTGCCAGCAGTCAACGACAAGAGACCCAGTACTTC. The genes are TRBV28 and TRBJ2-5, with no clear D. CDR1 and CDR2 from the germline V gene are MDHEN and SYDVKM. The CDR3 runs to 12 residues. Deletions cut 5 bases from V and 2 bases from J, with 6 bases between.

This chain joins TRBV5-1 and TRBJ2-7; D is perhaps TRBD2 (6 bases). Trimming stripped 0 bases from V and 4 bases from J, with 20 bases between. This CDR3 comprises 17 residues. In germline, CDR1 is SGHRS, CDR2 YFSETQ. The chain's CDR3 is CASSLALSGDKWYEQYF. CDR3 bases: TGCGCCAGCAGCTTGGCCTTGTCGGGGGATAAATGGTACGAGCAGTACTTC.

The chain employs TRBV2 and TRBJ1-4; D not resolved. Germline V gene sequence: CDR1 SNHLY, CDR2 FYNNEI. Trimming took off 6 bases at V and 6 bases at J, with 14 bases between the two ends. CDR3 length: 14 residues. The CDR3 nucleotides read TGTGCCAGCAGCCAAGACCGTCTGGATGAAAAACTGTTTTTT. Translating it yields CASSQDRLDEKLFF.

In its sample, this clone was seen once. This sample includes further DNA sequences coding for the same CDR3. The CDR3 region is CSVGGGQGANVLTF. The CDR3 bases are TGCAGCGTTGGTGGGGGGCAAGGGGCCAACGTCCTGACTTTC. This chain links TRBV29-1 with TRBJ2-6; the D gene could be TRBD1 or TRBD2 (6 bases each). The CDR3 has 14 residues. Germline assignment: CDR1 SQVTM and CDR2 ANQGSEA. The V gene lost 4 bases and the J gene lost 4 bases, with 11 bases spanning the gap.

This clone was counted between two and nine times. J is TRBJ2-5 and V is TRBV11-3; 8 positions agree with TRBD2. CDR1 and CDR2 (germline): SGHNT, YENEEA. The ends lost 1 base at V and 7 bases at J; junction bases unmatched: 14. The CDR3 spans 17 residues. CDR3 protein: CASSLGRREVFSPTQYF. DNA of the CDR3: TGTGCCAGCAGCTTAGGAAGGCGGGAGGTGTTTTCTCCGACCCAGTACTTC.

The chain's CDR3 is CASSSGLPGETQYF. As DNA, the CDR3 is TGTGCCAGCAGCTCGGGACTGCCTGGAGAGACCCAGTACTTC. The rearrangement uses TRBV7-8 and TRBJ2-5; possible D gene TRBD2, 6 bases. V gave up 4 bases and J gave up 4 bases, with 13 bases separating them. CDR3 length: 14 amino acids. The germline V gene has CDR1 SGHVS and CDR2 FQNEAQ.

This sequence joins TRBV15 and TRBJ2-2, with TRBD1 matching 11 bases. J gave up 4 bases and V 8 bases, and 6 bases lay outside the gene matches. This CDR3 contains 15 residues. Germline V gene lookup returns CDR1 LNHNV and CDR2 YYDKDF (reference sequence). The CDR3 nucleotides read TGTGCCACCGGGACAGGGGGTGGGATCACCGGGGAGCTGTTTTTT. The encoded protein is CATGTGGGITGELFF.

The chain has TRBV11-1 and TRBJ1-5; D is undetermined. This CDR3 has 13 residues. Per the germline V gene, CDR1 is SGHAT and CDR2 is FQDESV (reference sequence). The V end lost 5 bases, the J end lost 3 bases, and 8 bases lay between the germline ends. CDR3 in amino acids: CASSRHNNQPQHF. In DNA form, the CDR3 reads TGTGCCAGCAGCCGACACAACAATCAGCCCCAGCATTTT.

This chain uses TRBV7-8 with TRBJ2-3, with 8 positions matching TRBD1. CDR3 length: 14 amino acids. V trimming: 7 bases; J trimming: 3 bases; junction bases outside the gene matches: 6. Germline assignment: CDR1 SGHVS and CDR2 FQNEAQ. CDR3 nucleotide sequence: TGTGCCAGCACGACCAGACAGGGGACAGATACGCAGTATTTT. This encodes CASTTRQGTDTQYF.

The CDR3 DNA reads as TGTGCCAGCAGCTTAGTTTCTAGCGGGAGTTTCGATACGCAGTATTTT. Translating it yields CASSLVSSGSFDTQYF. The chain recombines TRBV7-2 with TRBJ2-3; 10 bases line up with TRBD2. The CDR3 spans 16 residues. Germline V gene lookup returns CDR1 SGHTA and CDR2 FQGNSA. V lost 1 base to trimming and J lost 6 bases; unmatched junction nucleotides: 7.

This rearrangement joins TRBV5-1 to TRBJ2-2, with D perhaps matching TRBD1 (7 bases). The CDR3 runs to 16 residues. Trimming stripped 0 bases from V and 6 bases from J, with 15 bases between. From germline, CDR1 is SGHRS and CDR2 YFSETQ. The CDR3 region is CASSLAPGGGAGELFF. DNA for the CDR3: TGCGCCAGCAGCTTGGCCCCAGGGGGAGGTGCCGGGGAGCTGTTTTTT.

This chain joins TRBV5-5 and TRBJ2-7, with D tentatively TRBD1 (6 bases). V lost 1 base, J lost 7 bases, and 15 bases lay in between. CDR1 and CDR2 (germline): SGHKS, YYEKEE (reference sequence). CDR3 length equals 14 residues. The CDR3 sequence: CASSLYRVLSEQYF. The DNA of the CDR3 is TGTGCCAGCAGCTTGTACAGGGTGTTGAGTGAGCAGTACTTC.

The chain joins TRBV10-2 to TRBJ2-2, with D maybe TRBD1 (5 bases). CDR3 size: 14 residues. The germline gives CDR1 WSHSY, CDR2 SAAADI. Between the trimmed V and J ends, which lost 8 bases and 1 base, there was a span of 11 bases. The CDR3 reads CASYPQGNTGELFF. The CDR3 DNA reads TGCGCCAGCTACCCTCAGGGGAACACCGGGGAGCTGTTTTTT.

The gene calls are TRBV11-2 and TRBJ2-1; possible D gene TRBD1, 5 bases. Germline V gives CDR1 SGHAT, CDR2 FQNNGV. The CDR3 consists of 13 residues. V was trimmed by 0 bases and J by 7 bases, leaving 7 bases between them. CDR3 loop: CASSLDRTNEQFF. CDR3 in DNA: TGTGCCAGCAGCTTAGATCGGACAAATGAGCAGTTCTTC.

This chain links TRBV5-1 with TRBJ2-5; TRBD2 aligns across 7 bases. The CDR3 sequence is 16 residues long. The germline V gene has CDR1 SGHRS and CDR2 YFSETQ. J was trimmed by 1 base and V by 0 bases; bases with no gene match: 6. The CDR3 loop is CASSLVASGSQETQYF. The DNA for the CDR3 is TGCGCCAGCAGCTTGGTGGCTAGCGGTTCCCAAGAGACCCAGTACTTC. Complete variable domain (other parts from reference TRBV5-1 and TRBJ2-5): KAGVTQTPRYLIKTRGQQVTLSCSPISGHRSVSWYQQTPGQGLQFLFEYFSETQRNKGNFPGRFSGRQFSNSRSEMNVSTLELGDSALYLCASSLVASGSQETQYFGPGTRLLVL.